This TCR beta chain originates from a study of shared clonotypes between healthy human individuals (dated by TCRdb to the early 2020s). Regarding the study in general: The cohort included a few men and a couple of women between 18 and 49 years of age. For each donor, CD4 naive and CD4 memory were each run on three plates, CD8 naive on two plates, and CD8 memory on one plate. Blood TCR repertoires of 5 or 6 healthy adults were deeply sequenced to estimate repertoire size and the extent of clonotype sharing between individuals. Libraries were prepared and TCR repertoires were sequenced by different laboratories using diverse techniques, in order to increase sequencing depth and limit assay-specific biases. Per donor, leukapheresis produced somewhere between about 0.9 and 9.5 billion PBMCs. The study at large found these results: Compared with non-shared clonotypes, the clonotypes found in all four sorted-subset donors had higher generation probabilities. Incomplete sequencing was indicated by rarefaction of sorted-subset datasets, despite the large sequencing depth. Only blood was sampled, and tissue TCR repertoires likely differ from those in blood. Naive subsets generally had larger estimated clonotype richness than memory subsets did. Based on pairwise subsampling, the degree of clonotype sharing among donors was expected to be affected by sequencing depth. Sharing across a few donors was observed for about 5% of naive CD4, about 3.2% of naive CD8, 2% to 2.5% of memory CD4, and around 0.4% of memory CD8 clonotypes. Because the study included a small number of donors, the genetic and exposure-history diversity represented was limited.

The donors were healthy, HIV-negative adults who had no recently reported acute infections or vaccinations. All donors were Caucasian adults living in Nashville, Tennessee, USA. CD4+ T cells were enriched through magnetic negative selection, after which naive cells were positively selected on CD45RA and the remaining negative fraction served as the memory subset. Blood was collected by leukapheresis, and PBMCs were isolated by Ficoll-Histopaque density gradient centrifugation and then cryopreserved in liquid nitrogen vapor phase. Purity and quantity of every magnetically sorted T cell population were checked by analytical flow cytometry. Each sorted fraction had its genomic DNA isolated and then quantified by UV absorbance on a Nanodrop 2000c. Using the deep immunoSEQ assay, multiplex PCR amplified TCR CDR3 regions from genomic DNA. Extracted genomic DNA from each cell subset was distributed evenly across all wells of several immunoSEQ 96-well plates, and each plate was treated as a replicate. Each replicate PCR for sorted subsets received about 200 ng genomic DNA, equal to 28,000 or so T cell genomes. Purified libraries were measured with a Qubit 3.0 fluorometer, size-checked on a Bioanalyzer 2100, and measured again with the KAPA Library Quantification kit. A separate single-read 150-cycle Illumina NextSeq 550 flow cell was used to sequence each immunoSEQ 96-well plate. Processing in the source paper ran as follows. Because the immunoSEQ output included only junctional sequences and no quality scores, the filtering could not be the same as the filtering used for full-length reads. To assign V/J genes and CDR3, sequences were annotated against IMGT germline references using PyIR, a Python wrapper for IgBLAST v1.9. Reads with weak V/J assignments (E-value above 1e-6), missing CDR3, stop codons, out-of-frame junctions, or ambiguous translated residues were removed. V3J clonotypes were defined as sequences sharing the same inferred V gene, J gene, and CDR3 amino acid sequence. To compute the percentage overlap between repertoires, the number of shared unique clonotypes was divided by the size of the smaller repertoire. Three approaches were used to assess repertoire richness: RTK rarefaction, the Chao1 estimator, and Recon v2.1 estimates of unobserved clonotypes. For all TCRbeta clonotypes obtained by the gDNA method from a few donors, generation probabilities were computed with OLGA. The immuneACCESS repertoire file appears here via TCRdb, limited to in-frame rearrangements. These files lack a portion of the clones; in checked studies, under half of the deficit traces to unresolved V genes, and the cause of the others is not known. V, J and clone size are those of that table, while D and trimming were read from the DNA. The sample includes 2 million to 2.5 million clones, with roughly 95% observed a single time. The ten largest clones represent 0.1% to 0.15% of the sample.

Trimmed from V: 0 bases; trimmed from J: 4 bases; junction bases lacking a gene match: 14. From a lookup of the germline V gene, CDR1 and CDR2 are SGHTA and FQGNSA. The CDR3 holds 20 amino acids from the cysteine to the phenylalanine. The read is trimmed to its CDR3 DNA, 60 bases read in frame from base 1. Regarding this clone: It lacks a known antigen. No base quality values were provided; no much bigger clone lies one nucleotide off.

The V gene is TRBV7-2 and the J gene is TRBJ2-3; 12 central nucleotides agree with TRBD2. This receptor was identified in a man between 18 and 35 years old in good health. Specimen: naive CD4+ T cells sorted from blood. The cell subset or site label for this specimen denotes: CD45RA+ positively selected. The DNA sequence reads TGTGCCAGCAGCTTAGCCGGTATACTAGCGGGAGGCCGTGGGGCAGATACGCAGTATTTT. Translated, this is CASSLAGILAGGRGADTQYF.